This T cell receptor (beta chain) was captured by sequencing in a study of blood T cell repertoires in COVID-19. This table comes from immunoSEQ multiplex PCR, and its TCRdb copy is limited to in-frame clones, with some not included. The table shows approximately 350,000 clones, with more than 80% occurring only once. Germline-derived CDR1 and CDR2 are MNHEY and SVGAGI. The ends were cut back, 0 bases at V and 4 bases at J, with 12 bases in the middle. CDR3 length: 15 residues. Clinical histories supplied by participants themselves formed the basis of cohort assignment. Donors in Cohort 3 who had recovered were those with two negative PCRs, healthcare professional clearance, or resolution of their symptoms. This clone was seen only a few times.

Sample: PBMCs or T cells enriched from blood (not recorded which). The chain has TRBV6-5 and TRBJ1-2, with D hard to call. This receptor was identified in a man aged 18 to 30 who had recovered from COVID-19. The CDR3 is CASSYSRPDPYGYTF. The DNA for the CDR3 is TGTGCCAGCAGTTACTCGAGGCCAGACCCCTATGGCTACACCTTC.